Presented here are 18 T cell receptor beta chains from one specimen sequenced in a study of blood T cell repertoires in COVID-19. Produced via immunoSEQ multiplex PCR; TCRdb's table is partial and in-frame only. Of some 240,000 clones listed, around 84% were seen once; the top ten hold about 1.5%. Sample: peripheral blood. The receptors were gathered from a woman in her thirties or forties who had recovered from COVID-19.

The V call is TRBV5-6, the J call TRBJ2-2; possibly TRBD1 for D (6 bases). The ends were cut back, 4 bases at V and 8 bases at J, with 9 bases in the middle. There are 12 residues in the CDR3. Germline assignment: CDR1 SGHDT and CDR2 YYEEEE. The CDR3 loop reads CASSLGQGELFF. CDR3 DNA: TGTGCCAGCAGCCTCGGACAGGGGGAGCTGTTTTTT.

The gene calls are TRBV18 and TRBJ1-2; TRBD1 might be the D (5 bases). Germline CDR1 and CDR2: KGHSH and LQKENI. The CDR3 spans 12 residues. V was clipped by 4 bases and J by 6 bases, with 9 bases between them. The CDR3 here is CASSRDRNGYTF. The DNA for the CDR3 is TGTGCCAGCTCACGTGACAGAAATGGCTACACCTTC.

V is TRBV19 and J is TRBJ1-5, with D maybe TRBD1 (6 bases). The CDR3 length is 14 residues. Deletions cut 1 base from V and 4 bases from J, with 8 bases between. In germline, CDR1 is LNHDA, CDR2 SQIVND (reference sequence). CDR3 amino acids: CASSIAGTNQPQHF. The CDR3 nucleotides read TGTGCCAGTAGTATAGCGGGGACAAATCAGCCCCAGCATTTT.

This chain connects TRBV19 to TRBJ2-3, with D hard to call. The CDR3 has 13 amino acids. Germline V lookup: CDR1 LNHDA, CDR2 SQIVND (reference sequence). Trimming removed 4 bases from V and 6 bases from J, with 11 bases in between. CDR3 amino acids: CASSRPFLDTQYF. As DNA, the CDR3 is TGTGCCAGTAGTAGGCCATTCTTGGATACGCAGTATTTT. The variable domain in full, with the rest retrieved from reference TRBV19 and TRBJ2-3, is DGGITQSPKYLFRKEGQNVTLSCEQNLNHDAMYWYRQDPGQGLRLIYYSQIVNDFQKGDIAEGYSVSREKKESFPLTVTSAQKNPTAFYLCASSRPFLDTQYFGPGTRLTVL.

V and J are TRBV18 and TRBJ1-2; a weak D match, TRBD1 (5 bases). Germline assignment: CDR1 KGHSH and CDR2 LQKENI. Trimming cost V 3 bases and J 7 bases, with 9 bases left between them. This CDR3 spans 12 amino acids. The DNA of the CDR3 is TGTGCCAGCTCACCCACGGACACTGGCTACACCTTC. This translates into CASSPTDTGYTF.

The CDR3: CASSIGSWGAGANVLTF. The CDR3 DNA sequence: TGTGCCAGTAGTATAGGTAGTTGGGGCGCCGGGGCCAACGTCCTGACTTTC. The V call is TRBV19, the J call TRBJ2-6; D is possibly TRBD1 (5 bases). CDR3 size: 17 residues. The ends were cut back, 1 base at V and 4 bases at J, with 14 bases in the middle. Germline V gives CDR1 LNHDA, CDR2 SQIVND (reference sequence).

The V gene is TRBV28, the J gene TRBJ2-7; 9 bases align to TRBD1. The CDR3 extends over 14 amino acids. The junction had 8 bases not matched to a gene; V was cut back by 7 bases and J by 4 bases. Germline CDR1 is MDHEN and CDR2 is SYDVKM. The CDR3 here is CASNSGQGTYEQYF. The CDR3 nucleotides are TGTGCCAGCAACTCTGGACAGGGGACTTACGAGCAGTACTTC.

This chain links TRBV19 with TRBJ2-2, with 8 bases aligning to TRBD1. The J segment lost 1 base and the V segment lost 6 bases, leaving 7 bases of the junction unmatched. CDR1 and CDR2 (germline): LNHDA, SQIVND (reference sequence). This CDR3 contains 16 residues. In DNA form, the CDR3 reads TGTGCCAGTAGGCCCCTCAGGGGGCTGAACACCGGGGAGCTGTTTTTT. Residues: CASRPLRGLNTGELFF.

The rearrangement joins TRBV10-2 to TRBJ2-5; 10 bases are a match to TRBD2. Germline V gene lookup returns CDR1 WSHSY and CDR2 SAAADI. The V and J ends lost 7 bases and 2 bases, in that order; junction bases with no gene match: 4. This CDR3 comprises 14 residues. CDR3: CASTSGGIQETQYF. The DNA for the CDR3 is TGCGCCAGCACTAGCGGGGGCATACAAGAGACCCAGTACTTC.

The chain carries TRBV9 and TRBJ2-5; D uncertain. Germline V gene data show CDR1 as SGDLS and CDR2 as YYNGEE. The CDR3 extends over 13 amino acids. V lost 0 bases and J lost 4, with 7 bases in between. CDR3 amino acids: CASSVGSPETQYF. The CDR3 nucleotides read TGTGCCAGCAGCGTAGGCAGTCCAGAGACCCAGTACTTC.

This chain joins TRBV12-3 or TRBV12-4 and TRBJ1-2; D call uncertain. V lost 10 bases, J lost 1 base, and 7 bases lay in between. The CDR3 has 11 residues. DNA for the CDR3: TGTGCCATCCGTCTTAACTATGGCTACACCTTC. As protein: CAIRLNYGYTF.

The rearrangement uses TRBV9 and TRBJ2-1, with a tentative D call TRBD2 (5 bases). Trimming shortened V by 0 bases and J by 0 bases, and 13 bases separated the two germline ends. Germline loops: CDR1 SGDLS, CDR2 YYNGEE. The CDR3 has 17 amino acids. The CDR3 DNA reads TGTGCCAGCAGCGTAGGTCGGGAACTAGACTCCTACAATGAGCAGTTCTTC. It is translated as CASSVGRELDSYNEQFF.

The chain has TRBV12-3 or TRBV12-4 and TRBJ2-1, with D tentatively TRBD1 (6 bases). The V and J ends lost 1 base and 16 bases respectively, with 14 bases between them. This CDR3 is built from 12 residues. CDR3 sequence: CASSLGTESTFF. The DNA for the CDR3 is TGTGCCAGCAGTTTAGGGACAGAGTCGACTTTCTTC.

This clone was counted between two and nine times. The chain links TRBV5-5 to TRBJ2-7; tentative D call: TRBD2 (6 bases). Germline V gives CDR1 SGHKS, CDR2 YYEKEE (reference sequence). Trimming left V 4 bases short and J 5 bases short, with 19 bases between. This CDR3 region has 15 residues. This chain's CDR3 is CASSMTPRLVDEQYF. As DNA, the CDR3 is TGTGCCAGCAGCATGACCCCTAGACTAGTCGACGAGCAGTACTTC.

V is TRBV7-2 and J is TRBJ1-2; D ambiguous. The V end lost 5 bases, the J end lost 3 bases, and 10 bases lay between the germline ends. Germline assignment: CDR1 SGHTA and CDR2 FQGNSA. The CDR3 has 13 residues. The CDR3 loop reads CASSPREDYGYTF. The CDR3 DNA is TGTGCCAGCAGCCCGCGAGAAGACTATGGCTACACCTTC.

This chain joins TRBV19 and TRBJ1-1, with 8 bases fitting TRBD1. CDR1 LNHDA and CDR2 SQIVND come from the germline V gene (reference sequence). The CDR3 runs to 18 residues. Germline trimming cut 8 bases from V and 0 bases from J; bases unmatched to any gene: 17. The CDR3 DNA is TGTGCCAGTTCCCCGGGGGGCAGGGGGCTTGATATGAACACTGAAGCTTTCTTT. It encodes CASSPGGRGLDMNTEAFF. Based on the CDR3 plus reference TRBV19 and TRBJ1-1, the full variable domain is DGGITQSPKYLFRKEGQNVTLSCEQNLNHDAMYWYRQDPGQGLRLIYYSQIVNDFQKGDIAEGYSVSREKKESFPLTVTSAQKNPTAFYLCASSPGGRGLDMNTEAFFGQGTRLTVV.

The table lists this clone with a few counts. The rearrangement links TRBV10-3 to TRBJ1-1; D is perhaps TRBD1 (5 bases). This CDR3 contains 13 residues. Germline-derived CDR1 and CDR2 are ENHRY and SYGVKD. V was pared by 10 bases and J by 1 base, with 13 bases between. CDR3 sequence reads: CATKGQGNTEAFF. The CDR3 nucleotides read TGTGCCACGAAAGGGCAGGGGAACACTGAAGCTTTCTTT.

With respect to this clone: This sample also contains other DNA sequences that code for the same CDR3. The chain carries TRBV18 and TRBJ1-2, with TRBD1 matching over 7 bases. The germline V gene encodes CDR1 KGHSH and CDR2 LQKENI. The CDR3 extends over 13 amino acids. V lost 2 bases and J lost 4; bases outside the gene matches: 1. CDR3 sequence (DNA): TGTGCCAGCTCACCAGACAGGGCCTATGGCTACACCTTC. Its translation: CASSPDRAYGYTF.